This TCR beta chain was sequenced for a study of OX40 agonist ivuxolimab in advanced cancers. Across the whole study: Patient treatment consisted of intravenous ivuxolimab administration every 2 weeks at 0.01 to 10 mg/kg. Study-level points and caveats: Low levels of normalized T-cell clonal expansion also appeared in some nonresponders.

Note on this clone: What it binds is not known.

Autoimmune disease history or systemic immunosuppression excluded patients. With 6 bases clipped from V and 5 bases from J, the junction kept 11 bases outside the gene matches. CDR3 length: 17 residues. Germline values: CDR1 LNHDA, CDR2 SQIVND (reference sequence). The method was immunoSEQ multiplex PCR; TCRdb's version includes in-frame clones alone and lacks a portion of them. The table shows approximately 77,000 clones, with about 90% occurring only once. The V call is TRBV19, the J call TRBJ2-4; 12 bases are shared with TRBD2. Sequenced here: CD4+ or CD8+ T cells sorted from blood, sampled in a trial of the OX40 agonist ivuxolimab. The receptor's source is an adult with an advanced solid tumor such as melanoma, head and neck, liver or kidney cancer. The chain's CDR3 is CASRRLAGVGLENIQYF. The CDR3 DNA reads as TGTGCCAGTAGGAGACTAGCGGGAGTAGGTCTGGAAAACATTCAGTACTTC.